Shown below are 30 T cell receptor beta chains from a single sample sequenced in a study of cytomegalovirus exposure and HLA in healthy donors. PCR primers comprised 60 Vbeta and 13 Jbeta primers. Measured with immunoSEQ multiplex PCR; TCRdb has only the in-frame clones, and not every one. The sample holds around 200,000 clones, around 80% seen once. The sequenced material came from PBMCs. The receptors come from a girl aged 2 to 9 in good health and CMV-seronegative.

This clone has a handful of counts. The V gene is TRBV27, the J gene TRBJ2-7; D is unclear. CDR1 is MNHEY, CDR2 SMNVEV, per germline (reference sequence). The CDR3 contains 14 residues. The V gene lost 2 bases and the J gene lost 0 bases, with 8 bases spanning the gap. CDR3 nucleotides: TGTGCCAGCAGTTTACGGCGGAGCTCCTACGAGCAGTACTTC. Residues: CASSLRRSSYEQYF.

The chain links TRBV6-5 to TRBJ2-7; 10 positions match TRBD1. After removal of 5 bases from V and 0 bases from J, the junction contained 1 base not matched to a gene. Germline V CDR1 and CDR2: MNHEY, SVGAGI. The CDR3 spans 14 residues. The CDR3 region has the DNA TGTGCCAGCAGTAGGGACAGGGGCTCCTACGAGCAGTACTTC. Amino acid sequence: CASSRDRGSYEQYF.

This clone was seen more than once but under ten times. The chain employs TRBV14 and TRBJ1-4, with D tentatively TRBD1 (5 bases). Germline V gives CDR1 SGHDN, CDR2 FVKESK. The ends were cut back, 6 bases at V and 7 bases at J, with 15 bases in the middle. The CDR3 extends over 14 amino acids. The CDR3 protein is CASRSSGGAEKLFF. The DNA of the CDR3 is TGTGCCAGCAGATCGAGCGGAGGGGCTGAAAAACTGTTTTTT.

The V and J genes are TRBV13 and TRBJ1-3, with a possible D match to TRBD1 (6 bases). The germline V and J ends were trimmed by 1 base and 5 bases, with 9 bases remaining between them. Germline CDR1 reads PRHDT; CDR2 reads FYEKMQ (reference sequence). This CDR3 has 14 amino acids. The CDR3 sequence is CASSLVTGRNTIYF. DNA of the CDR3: TGTGCCAGCAGCTTAGTAACAGGGAGAAACACCATATATTTT. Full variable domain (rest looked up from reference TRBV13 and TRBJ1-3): AAGVIQSPRHLIKEKRETATLKCYPIPRHDTVYWYQQGPGQDPQFLISFYEKMQSDKGSIPDRFSAQQFSDYHSELNMSSLELGDSALYFCASSLVTGRNTIYFGEGSWLTVV.

In DNA, the CDR3 is TGTGCCAGCAGTCCAATAGCGGGGGGGGCGGGGGATGAGCAGTTCTTC. Protein sequence: CASSPIAGGAGDEQFF. V and J are TRBV27 and TRBJ2-1, with 11 positions matching TRBD2. Trimming took 5 bases from V and 8 from J; bases not matched to a gene: 11. Germline values: CDR1 MNHEY, CDR2 SMNVEV (reference sequence). The CDR3 covers 16 residues.

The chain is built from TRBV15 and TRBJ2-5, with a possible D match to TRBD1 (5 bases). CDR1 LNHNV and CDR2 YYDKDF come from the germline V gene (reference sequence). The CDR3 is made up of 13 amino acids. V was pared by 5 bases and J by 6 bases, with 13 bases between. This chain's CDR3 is CATSEGVKKTQYF. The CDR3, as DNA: TGTGCCACCAGCGAAGGGGTGAAGAAGACCCAGTACTTC.

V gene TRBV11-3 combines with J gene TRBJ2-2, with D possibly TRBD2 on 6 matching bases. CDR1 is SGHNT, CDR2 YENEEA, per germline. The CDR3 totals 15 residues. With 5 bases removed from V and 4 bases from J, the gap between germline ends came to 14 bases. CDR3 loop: CASSPGVGGTGELFF. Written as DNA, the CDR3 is TGTGCCAGCAGCCCGGGGGTCGGTGGCACCGGGGAGCTGTTTTTT.

The CDR3 loop reads CASSLAANYGYTF. CDR3 in DNA: TGTGCCAGTAGTTTGGCAGCTAACTATGGCTACACCTTC. V gene TRBV19 combines with J gene TRBJ1-2; no definite D call. This CDR3 spans 13 amino acids. V was trimmed by 5 bases and J by 0 bases, leaving 7 bases between them. Germline V lookup: CDR1 LNHDA, CDR2 SQIVND (reference sequence).

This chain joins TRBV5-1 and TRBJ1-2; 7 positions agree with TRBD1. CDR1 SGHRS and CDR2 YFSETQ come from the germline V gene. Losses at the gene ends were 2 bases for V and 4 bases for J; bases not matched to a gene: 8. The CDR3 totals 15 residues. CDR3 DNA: TGCGCCAGCAGCTTAGGGGGCATCGAGAGCTATGGCTACACCTTC. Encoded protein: CASSLGGIESYGYTF.

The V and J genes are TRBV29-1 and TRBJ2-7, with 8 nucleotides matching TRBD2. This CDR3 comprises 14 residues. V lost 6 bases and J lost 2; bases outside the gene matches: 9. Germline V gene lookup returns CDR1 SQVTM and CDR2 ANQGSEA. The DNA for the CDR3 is TGCAGCGTGGGATGGGCGGGGGGACCCTACGAGCAGTACTTC. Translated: CSVGWAGGPYEQYF.

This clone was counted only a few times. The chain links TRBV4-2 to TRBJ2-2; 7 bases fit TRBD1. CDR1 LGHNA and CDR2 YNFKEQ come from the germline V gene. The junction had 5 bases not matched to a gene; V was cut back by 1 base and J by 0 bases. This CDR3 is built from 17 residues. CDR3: CASSQVLDRANTGELFF. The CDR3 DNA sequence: TGTGCCAGCAGCCAAGTCCTCGACAGGGCGAACACCGGGGAGCTGTTTTTT.

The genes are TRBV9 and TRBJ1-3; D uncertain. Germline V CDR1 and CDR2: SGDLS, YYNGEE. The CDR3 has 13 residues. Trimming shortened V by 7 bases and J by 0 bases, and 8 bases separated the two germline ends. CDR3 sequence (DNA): TGTGCCAGCCAGTCCCCCTCTGGAAACACCATATATTTT. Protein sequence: CASQSPSGNTIYF.

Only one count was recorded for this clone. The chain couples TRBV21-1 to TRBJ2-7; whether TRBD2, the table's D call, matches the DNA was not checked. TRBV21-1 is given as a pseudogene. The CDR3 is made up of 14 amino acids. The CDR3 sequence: CASSKAPVYYEQYF. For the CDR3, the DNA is TGTGCCAGCAGCAAAGCCCCCGTTTACTACGAGCAGTACTTC.

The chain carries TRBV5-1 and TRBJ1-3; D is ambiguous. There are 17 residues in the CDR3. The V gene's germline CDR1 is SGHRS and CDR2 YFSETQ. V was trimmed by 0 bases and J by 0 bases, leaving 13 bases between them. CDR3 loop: CASSLGPFTNSGNTIYF. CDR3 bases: TGCGCCAGCAGCTTGGGCCCCTTCACAAACTCTGGAAACACCATATATTTT. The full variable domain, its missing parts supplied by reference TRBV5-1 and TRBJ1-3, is KAGVTQTPRYLIKTRGQQVTLSCSPISGHRSVSWYQQTPGQGLQFLFEYFSETQRNKGNFPGRFSGRQFSNSRSEMNVSTLELGDSALYLCASSLGPFTNSGNTIYFGEGSWLTVV.

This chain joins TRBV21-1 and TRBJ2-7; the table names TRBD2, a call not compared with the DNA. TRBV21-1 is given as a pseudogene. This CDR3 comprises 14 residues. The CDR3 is CASSKTSGSCEQYF. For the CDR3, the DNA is TGTGCCAGCAGCAAGACTAGCGGGAGTTGCGAGCAGTACTTC.

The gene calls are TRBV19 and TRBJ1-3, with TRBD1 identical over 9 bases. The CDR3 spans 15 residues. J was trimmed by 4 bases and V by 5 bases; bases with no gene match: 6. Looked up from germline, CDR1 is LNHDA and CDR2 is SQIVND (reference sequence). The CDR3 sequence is CASSGRGQGGNTIYF. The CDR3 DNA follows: TGTGCCAGTAGTGGACGGGGACAGGGAGGAAACACCATATATTTT.

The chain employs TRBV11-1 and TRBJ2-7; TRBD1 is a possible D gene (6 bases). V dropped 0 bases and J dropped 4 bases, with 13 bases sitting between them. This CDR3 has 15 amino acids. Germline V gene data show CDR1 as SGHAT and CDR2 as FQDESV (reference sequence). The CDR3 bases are TGTGCCAGCAGCTTAGCGCGACAGGTTTCTTACGAGCAGTACTTC. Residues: CASSLARQVSYEQYF.

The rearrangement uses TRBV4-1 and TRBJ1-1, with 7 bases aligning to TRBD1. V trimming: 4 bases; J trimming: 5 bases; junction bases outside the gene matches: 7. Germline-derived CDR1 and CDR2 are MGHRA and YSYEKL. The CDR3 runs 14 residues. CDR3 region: CASSRLTGPTEAFF. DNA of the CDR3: TGCGCCAGCAGCCGCTTGACAGGGCCAACTGAAGCTTTCTTT.

The CDR3 bases are TGTGCCAGCTCACCAGCAGGGGCCGGGGAGCTGTTTTTT. Encoded protein: CASSPAGAGELFF. The V gene is TRBV18, the J gene TRBJ2-2, with D tentatively TRBD1 (6 bases). Germline V lookup: CDR1 KGHSH, CDR2 LQKENI. The CDR3 spans 13 residues. V lost 2 bases and J lost 6, with 7 bases in between.

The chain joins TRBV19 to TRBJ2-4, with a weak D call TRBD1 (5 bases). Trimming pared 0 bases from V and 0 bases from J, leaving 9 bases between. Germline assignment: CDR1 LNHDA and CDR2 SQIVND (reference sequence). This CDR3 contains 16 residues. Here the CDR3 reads CASSIDPGIAKNIQYF. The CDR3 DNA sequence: TGTGCCAGTAGTATAGATCCAGGGATAGCCAAAAACATTCAGTACTTC.

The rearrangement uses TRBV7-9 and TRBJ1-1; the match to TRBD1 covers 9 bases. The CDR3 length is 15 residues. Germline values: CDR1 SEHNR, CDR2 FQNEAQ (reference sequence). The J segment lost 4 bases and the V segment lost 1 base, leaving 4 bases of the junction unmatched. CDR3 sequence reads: CASSLETGGATEAFF. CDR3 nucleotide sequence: TGTGCCAGCAGCTTAGAGACAGGGGGGGCCACTGAAGCTTTCTTT.

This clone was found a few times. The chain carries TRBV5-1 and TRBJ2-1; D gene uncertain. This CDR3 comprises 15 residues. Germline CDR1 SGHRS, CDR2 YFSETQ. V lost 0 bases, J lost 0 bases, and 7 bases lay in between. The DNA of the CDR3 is TGCGCCAGCAGCTTGGCGGAGCCCTCCTACAATGAGCAGTTCTTC. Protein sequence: CASSLAEPSYNEQFF.

DNA of the CDR3: TGTGCCAGCGTCGGAACTGGGCGGGGGGGCTACACCTTC. It translates to CASVGTGRGGYTF. The chain has TRBV27 and TRBJ1-2; D perhaps matches TRBD1 (5 bases). This CDR3 is 13 amino acids long. Trimming took off 8 bases at V and 8 bases at J, with 18 bases between the two ends. The V gene's germline CDR1 is MNHEY and CDR2 SMNVEV (reference sequence).

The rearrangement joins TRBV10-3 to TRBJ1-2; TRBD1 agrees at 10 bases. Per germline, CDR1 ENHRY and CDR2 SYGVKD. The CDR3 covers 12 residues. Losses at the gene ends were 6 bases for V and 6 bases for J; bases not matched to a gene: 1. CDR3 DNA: TGTGCCATCAGCGGGACAGGGGATGGCTACACCTTC. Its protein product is CAISGTGDGYTF.

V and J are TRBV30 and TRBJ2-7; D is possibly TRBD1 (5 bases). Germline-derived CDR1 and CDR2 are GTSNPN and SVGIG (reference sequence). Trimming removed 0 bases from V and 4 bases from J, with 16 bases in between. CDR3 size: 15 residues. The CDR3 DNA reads TGTGCCTGGAGTGTAGGGGCAGGATATCGGTACGAGCAGTACTTC. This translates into CAWSVGAGYRYEQYF.

CDR3 residues: CASSPRSVLLNYGYTF. The DNA for the CDR3 is TGTGCCAGCAGCCCCCGTTCAGTTCTCCTTAACTATGGCTACACCTTC. The chain recombines TRBV7-9 with TRBJ1-2; D unresolved. Per germline, CDR1 SEHNR and CDR2 FQNEAQ (reference sequence). This CDR3 comprises 16 residues. The V end lost 5 bases, the J end lost 1 base, and 17 bases lay between the germline ends.

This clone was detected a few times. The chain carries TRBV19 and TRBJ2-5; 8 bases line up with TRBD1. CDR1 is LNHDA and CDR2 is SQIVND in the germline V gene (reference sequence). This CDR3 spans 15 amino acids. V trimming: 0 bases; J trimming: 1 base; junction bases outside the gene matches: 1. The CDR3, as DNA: TGTGCCAGTAGTATAGAAACAGGGGGCCAAGAGACCCAGTACTTC. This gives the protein CASSIETGGQETQYF.

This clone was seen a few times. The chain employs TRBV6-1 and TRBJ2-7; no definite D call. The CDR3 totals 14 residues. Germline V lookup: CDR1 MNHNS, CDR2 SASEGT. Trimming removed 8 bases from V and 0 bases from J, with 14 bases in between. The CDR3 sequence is CASSQRSDSYEQYF. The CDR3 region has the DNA TGTGCCAGCTCCCAGAGGAGTGACTCCTACGAGCAGTACTTC.

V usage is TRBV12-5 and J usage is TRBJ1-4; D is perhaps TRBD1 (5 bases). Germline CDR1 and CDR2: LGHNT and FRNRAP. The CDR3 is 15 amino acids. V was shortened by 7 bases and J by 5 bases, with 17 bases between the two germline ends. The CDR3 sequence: CASAAPGLINEKLFF. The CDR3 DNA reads TGTGCTAGTGCCGCCCCGGGACTGATCAATGAAAAACTGTTTTTT. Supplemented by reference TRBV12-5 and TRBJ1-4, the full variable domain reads DARVTQTPRHKVTEMGQEVTMRCQPILGHNTVFWYRQTMMQGLELLAYFRNRAPLDDSGMPKDRFSAEMPDATLATLKIQPSEPRDSAVYFCASAAPGLINEKLFFGSGTQLSVL.

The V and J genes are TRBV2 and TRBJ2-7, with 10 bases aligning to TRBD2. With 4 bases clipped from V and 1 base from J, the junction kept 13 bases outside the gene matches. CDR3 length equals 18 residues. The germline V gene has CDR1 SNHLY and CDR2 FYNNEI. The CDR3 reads CASSVQSRTSGRSYEQYF. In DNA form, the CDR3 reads TGTGCCAGCAGTGTCCAATCGCGGACTAGCGGACGATCCTACGAGCAGTACTTC.